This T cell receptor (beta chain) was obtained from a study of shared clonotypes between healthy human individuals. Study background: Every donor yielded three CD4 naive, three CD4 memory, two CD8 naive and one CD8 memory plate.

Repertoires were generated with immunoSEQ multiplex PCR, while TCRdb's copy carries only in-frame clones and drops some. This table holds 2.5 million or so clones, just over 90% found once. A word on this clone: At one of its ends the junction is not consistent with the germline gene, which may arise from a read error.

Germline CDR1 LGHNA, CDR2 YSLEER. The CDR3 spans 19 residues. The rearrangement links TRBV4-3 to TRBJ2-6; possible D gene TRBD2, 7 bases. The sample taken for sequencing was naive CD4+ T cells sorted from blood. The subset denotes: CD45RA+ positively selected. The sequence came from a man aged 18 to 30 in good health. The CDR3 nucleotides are TGCGCCAGCAGCCAAGAAGGTACGCCGGGGGGCTCTAGGGCCAACGTCCTGACTTTC. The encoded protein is CASSQEGTPGGSRANVLTF.